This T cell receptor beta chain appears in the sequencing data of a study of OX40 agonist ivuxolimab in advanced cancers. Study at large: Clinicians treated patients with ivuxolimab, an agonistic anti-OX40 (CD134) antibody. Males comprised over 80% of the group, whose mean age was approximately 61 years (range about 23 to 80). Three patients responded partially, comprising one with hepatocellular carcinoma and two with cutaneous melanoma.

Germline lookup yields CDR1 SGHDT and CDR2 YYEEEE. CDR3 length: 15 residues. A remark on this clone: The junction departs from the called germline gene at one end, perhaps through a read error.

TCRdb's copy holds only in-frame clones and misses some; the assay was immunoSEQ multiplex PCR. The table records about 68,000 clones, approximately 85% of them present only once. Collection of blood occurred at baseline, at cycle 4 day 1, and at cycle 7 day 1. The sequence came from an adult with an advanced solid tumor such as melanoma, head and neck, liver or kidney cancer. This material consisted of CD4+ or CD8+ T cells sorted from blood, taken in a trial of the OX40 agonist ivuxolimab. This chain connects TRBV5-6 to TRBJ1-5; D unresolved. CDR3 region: CASSLSGIGVQLQHF. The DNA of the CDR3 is TGTGCCAGCAGCTTGTCGGGAATTGGCGTACAGCTCCAGCATTTT.